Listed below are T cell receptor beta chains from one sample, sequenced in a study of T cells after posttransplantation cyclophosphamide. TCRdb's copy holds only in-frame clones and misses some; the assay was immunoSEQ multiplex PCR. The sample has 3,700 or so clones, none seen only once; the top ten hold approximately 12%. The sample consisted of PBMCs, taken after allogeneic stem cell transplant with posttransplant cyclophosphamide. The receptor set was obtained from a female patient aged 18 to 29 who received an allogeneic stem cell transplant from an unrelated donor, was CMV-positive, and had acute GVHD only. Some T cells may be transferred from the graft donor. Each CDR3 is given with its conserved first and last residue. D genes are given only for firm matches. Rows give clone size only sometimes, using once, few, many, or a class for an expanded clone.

DNA: TGTGCCAGCAGATCAGGAGGCAACAATCAGCCCCAGCATTTT
CDR3: CASRSGGNNQPQHF
V: TRBV25-1
J: TRBJ1-5
size: many
D: .
length: 14

DNA: TGTGCCAGCAGTTTCCCTGGTCGGGGGGAGCAGTACTTC
CDR3: CASSFPGRGEQYF
V: TRBV27
J: TRBJ2-5
size: few
D: TRBD2
length: 13

DNA: TGTGCCAGCAGTGAATTCAGGACAGGGGATGCCTACAATGAGCAGTTCTTC
CDR3: CASSEFRTGDAYNEQFF
V: TRBV25-1
J: TRBJ2-1
size: many
D: TRBD1
length: 17

DNA: TGTGCCAGCAGTTCGGGGACTAGCGGACGCAATGAGCAGTTCTTC
CDR3: CASSSGTSGRNEQFF
V: TRBV27
J: TRBJ2-1
size: many
D: TRBD2
length: 15

DNA: TGTGCCAGCAGCACCCCAGGGGGTAACACTGAAGCTTTCTTT
CDR3: CASSTPGGNTEAFF
V: TRBV14
J: TRBJ1-1
size: few
D: TRBD1
length: 14

DNA: TGTGCCAGCAGCTTCATGACAGGGGGGCCCTACAATGAGCAGTTCTTC
CDR3: CASSFMTGGPYNEQFF
V: TRBV7-9
J: TRBJ2-1
size: many
D: TRBD1
length: 16

DNA: TGTGCCAGCAGTTTATCTAGGCCAGACTCTTCGGCTTTCTTT
CDR3: CASSLSRPDSSAFF
V: TRBV27
J: TRBJ1-1
size: medium-sized
D: .
length: 14

DNA: TGTGCCACCCATGGGACTCAAGGAAACACCATATATTTT
CDR3: CATHGTQGNTIYF
V: TRBV15
J: TRBJ1-3
size: .
D: .
length: 13

DNA: TGTGCCAGCAGCCAAGCCGGGGGACGGGACCACATAGACTTC
CDR3: CASSQAGGRDHIDF
V: TRBV4-2
J: TRBJ2-7
size: medium-sized
D: .
length: 14

DNA: TGTGCCAGCAGTCCCGACAGGGAAATGAACACTGAAGCTTTCTTT
CDR3: CASSPDREMNTEAFF
V: TRBV28
J: TRBJ1-1
size: many
D: TRBD1
length: 15

DNA: TGTGCCAGCAGCAGGACTAGCGGTTCGTACAATGAGCAGTTCTTC
CDR3: CASSRTSGSYNEQFF
V: TRBV9
J: TRBJ2-1
size: many
D: TRBD2
length: 15